This T cell receptor (beta chain) stems from a study of T-cell memory formation after mild COVID-19. The CDR3 is 15 amino acids. CDR1 is SGHRS, CDR2 YFSETQ, per germline. V was clipped by 4 bases and J by 0 bases, with 8 bases between them. TCRdb passed the 5' RACE reads through MiXCR, listing each CDR3 protein once. The sample lists 500,000 to 600,000 distinct CDR3 sequences; roughly 18% were seen once. Details on this clonotype: Its antigen is currently unknown.

Study results and caveats: Contracting clones from day 15 to 85 showed balanced CD4/CD8; later expanders favored CD4+.

The J gene is TRBJ2-6, the V gene TRBV5-1; D not resolved. Sequencing input: PBMCs or a T cell subset sorted from them (not recorded which). This TCR derives from an adult woman who had mild COVID-19 (a few samples of this study predate the infection). Cell type and time point are not known. The CDR3 loop is CASSIQSSGANVLTF. CDR3 in DNA: TGCGCCAGCAGCATTCAGAGCTCTGGGGCCAACGTCCTGACTTTC.